The 27 T cell receptor beta chains presented below share a single source sample, sequenced in a study of Ad26.COV2.S vaccination and SARS-CoV-2 variants. Sequenced by immunoSEQ multiplex PCR; TCRdb stores in-frame clones only, minus some. This sample has 350,000 to 550,000 clones, with approximately 89% found just once. The treatment: 15 to 20 received Ad26.COV2.S at low or high dose, single or two shots; about five received placebo; per-sample allocation not given. Sampling occurred on day 63 after the first vaccine or placebo injection. Sequences were derived from peripheral blood, sampled in a trial of Ad26.COV2.S vaccine versus placebo. The receptors come from a person aged 18-65 years who received the Ad26.COV2.S COVID-19 vaccine or a placebo.

The chain recombines TRBV5-1 with TRBJ2-5; 8 bases fit TRBD2. V lost 1 base to trimming and J lost 3 bases; unmatched junction nucleotides: 2. The length of the CDR3 is 14 residues. In germline, CDR1 is SGHRS, CDR2 YFSETQ. CDR3 nucleotides: TGCGCCAGCAGCTTGTCGGGAGGGGAAGAGACCCAGTACTTC. This codes for CASSLSGGEETQYF.

V is TRBV7-9 and J is TRBJ2-3, with D possibly matching TRBD2 (5 bases). Germline V gene lookup returns CDR1 SEHNR and CDR2 FQNEAQ (reference sequence). V was cut by 5 bases and J by 1 base, with 16 bases left in between. This CDR3 region has 16 residues. CDR3 DNA: TGTGCCAGCAGCGCAACAGCGGTCGGTGGCACAGATACGCAGTATTTT. Its translation is CASSATAVGGTDTQYF.

The J gene is TRBJ2-1, the V gene TRBV27; TRBD2 agrees at 11 bases. The J segment lost 7 bases and the V segment lost 10 bases, leaving 12 bases of the junction unmatched. Germline values: CDR1 MNHEY, CDR2 SMNVEV (reference sequence). This CDR3 is 15 amino acids long. CDR3 sequence reads: CATGHGLAGGNEQFF. The CDR3 DNA reads TGTGCCACCGGGCACGGGCTAGCGGGAGGAAATGAGCAGTTCTTC.

The rearrangement links TRBV3-1 (or the pseudogene TRBV3-2) to TRBJ2-1; the D gene is possibly TRBD1 (6 bases). Trimming shortened V by 4 bases and J by 4 bases, and 11 bases separated the two germline ends. This CDR3 comprises 14 residues. Per the germline V gene, CDR1 is LGHDT and CDR2 is YNNKEL (reference sequence). The CDR3 here is CASSLRTVYNEQFF. The CDR3 DNA follows: TGTGCCAGCAGCCTCCGGACAGTATACAATGAGCAGTTCTTC.

The chain recombines TRBV3-1 (or the pseudogene TRBV3-2) with TRBJ2-7; D perhaps matches TRBD1 (5 bases). CDR1 is LGHDT and CDR2 is YNNKEL in the germline V gene (reference sequence). There are 17 residues in the CDR3. V lost 0 bases and J lost 0, with 15 bases in between. The CDR3 DNA is TGTGCCAGCAGCCAAGAAGAAGCGACAGTCGACTCCTACGAGCAGTACGTC. This gives the protein CASSQEEATVDSYEQYV.

The chain recombines TRBV19 with TRBJ1-3; D is possibly TRBD1 (5 bases). The V gene lost 7 bases and the J gene lost 4 bases, with 17 bases spanning the gap. CDR1 and CDR2 from the germline V gene are LNHDA and SQIVND (reference sequence). The CDR3 runs to 15 residues. In DNA form, the CDR3 reads TGTGCCAGTACCATCCATCGAGGGGACGGAAACACCATATATTTT. Protein sequence: CASTIHRGDGNTIYF.

This clone showed up just a few times. The rearrangement joins TRBV28 to TRBJ1-5, with 7 bases lining up with TRBD1. Per germline, CDR1 MDHEN and CDR2 SYDVKM. The CDR3 is 17 residues long. V trimming: 2 bases; J trimming: 0 bases; junction bases outside the gene matches: 7. The DNA of the CDR3 is TGTGCCAGCAGTTTACCCGGGACAGTTTATAGCAATCAGCCCCAGCATTTT. Protein product: CASSLPGTVYSNQPQHF. Looking up the rest from reference TRBV28 and TRBJ1-5 gives the full variable domain: DVKVTQSSRYLVKRTGEKVFLECVQDMDHENMFWYRQDPGLGLRLIYFSYDVKMKEKGDIPEGYSVSREKKERFSLILESASTNQTSMYLCASSLPGTVYSNQPQHFGDGTRLSIL.

V usage is TRBV6-5 and J usage is TRBJ1-2, with 7 bases lining up with TRBD1. The CDR3 is made up of 14 amino acids. Trimming took 8 bases from V and 7 from J; bases not matched to a gene: 13. Germline CDR1 is MNHEY and CDR2 is SVGAGI. CDR3 sequence (DNA): TGTGCCAGCGCCCGGGACAGCAAAAAAGGTGGCTACACCTTC. It translates to CASARDSKKGGYTF.

The chain links TRBV11-3 to TRBJ2-5; D gene unclear. CDR1 and CDR2 from the germline V gene are SGHNT and YENEEA. The CDR3 contains 13 residues. V was shortened by 5 bases and J by 4 bases, with 11 bases between the two germline ends. In nucleotides, the CDR3 is TGTGCCAGCAGCCCGGAGAACGGAGAGACCCAGTACTTC. Amino acids: CASSPENGETQYF. Based on the CDR3 plus reference TRBV11-3 and TRBJ2-5, the full variable domain is EAGVVQSPRYKIIEKKQPVAFWCNPISGHNTLYWYLQNLGQGPELLIRYENEEAVDDSQLPKDRFSAERLKGVDSTLKIQPAELGDSAVYLCASSPENGETQYFGPGTRLLVL.

The chain couples TRBV7-8 to TRBJ2-5; the D gene is possibly TRBD1 (6 bases). This CDR3 contains 15 residues. V was trimmed by 6 bases and J by 7 bases, leaving 21 bases between them. Germline loops: CDR1 SGHVS, CDR2 FQNEAQ. The CDR3 here is CASRKDRLAKGTQYF. The CDR3 nucleotides read TGTGCCAGCAGAAAGGACAGACTGGCGAAAGGGACCCAGTACTTC.

This rearrangement joins TRBV6-6 to TRBJ2-7; D may be TRBD1 (6 bases). V gave up 2 bases and J gave up 5 bases, with 13 bases separating them. The CDR3 length is 14 residues. CDR1 is MNHNY, CDR2 SVGAGI, per germline (reference sequence). The CDR3 spells CASSYNRAIHEQYF. The CDR3 DNA reads as TGTGCCAGCAGTTACAACAGGGCAATCCACGAGCAGTACTTC.

The chain uses TRBV19 and TRBJ1-6; D ambiguous. Trimming shortened V by 3 bases and J by 6 bases, and 18 bases separated the two germline ends. The CDR3 runs to 17 residues. Germline V lookup: CDR1 LNHDA, CDR2 SQIVND (reference sequence). The CDR3 DNA reads as TGTGCCAGTAGTATTCGGGCAGACTTCCTTATTAATTCACCCCTCCACTTT. Its translation: CASSIRADFLINSPLHF.

This clone was observed a single time. CDR3 DNA sequence: TGTGCCAGCTCACCACGACAGTCGAACACCGGGGAGCTGTTTTTT. Translation: CASSPRQSNTGELFF. The rearrangement uses TRBV18 and TRBJ2-2; D might be TRBD1 (5 bases). Per germline, CDR1 KGHSH and CDR2 LQKENI. The CDR3 is 15 residues long. The V gene lost 1 base and the J gene lost 0 bases, with 6 bases spanning the gap.

Details on this clone: The sample carries other DNA sequences with the same CDR3. The chain recombines TRBV12-3 or TRBV12-4 with TRBJ1-1, with D unresolved. The CDR3 has 13 amino acids. V was cut by 3 bases and J by 2 bases, with 7 bases left in between. The CDR3 spells CASSLNSNTEAFF. CDR3 in DNA: TGTGCCAGCAGTTTGAACAGTAACACTGAAGCTTTCTTT.

The chain joins TRBV10-3 to TRBJ1-5, with D maybe TRBD1 (5 bases). This CDR3 has 12 amino acids. Germline CDR1 is ENHRY and CDR2 is SYGVKD. The ends were cut back, 8 bases at V and 1 base at J, with 6 bases in the middle. The CDR3 bases are TGTGCCATCGGGGACAGCAATCAGCCCCAGCATTTT. Translation: CAIGDSNQPQHF.

The chain recombines TRBV15 with TRBJ1-1; D not certain. CDR3 size: 15 residues. V dropped 6 bases and J dropped 1 base, with 15 bases sitting between them. Germline CDR1 and CDR2: LNHNV and YYDKDF (reference sequence). The chain's CDR3 is CATRPGLTTNTEAFF. In nucleotides, the CDR3 is TGTGCCACCAGGCCAGGACTCACCACGAACACTGAAGCTTTCTTT. The full variable domain, completed using reference TRBV15 and TRBJ1-1, is DAMVIQNPRYQVTQFGKPVTLSCSQTLNHNVMYWYQQKSSQAPKLLFHYYDKDFNNEADTPDNFQSRRPNTSFCFLDIRSPGLGDTAMYLCATRPGLTTNTEAFFGQGTRLTVV.

The chain employs TRBV5-1 and TRBJ1-1, with D perhaps TRBD1 (6 bases). The CDR3 length is 16 residues. The V and J ends lost 0 bases and 1 base respectively, with 13 bases between them. Germline V gene sequence: CDR1 SGHRS, CDR2 YFSETQ. DNA of the CDR3: TGCGCCAGCAGCTTGGTACCTAGACAGGAGAACACTGAAGCTTTCTTT. Protein sequence: CASSLVPRQENTEAFF.

This clone was counted a few times. The CDR3 bases are TGCGCCAGCAGGTCTCAAGACAGGGGCCCCGAATCCACCGGGGAGCTGTTTTTT. Protein sequence: CASRSQDRGPESTGELFF. The gene calls are TRBV5-1 and TRBJ2-2, with 8 nucleotides matching TRBD1. V was pared by 5 bases and J by 4 bases, with 16 bases of the junction left unmatched. The CDR3 runs 18 residues. Germline lookup yields CDR1 SGHRS and CDR2 YFSETQ.

This rearrangement joins TRBV7-9 to TRBJ1-6; D is uncertain. V shed 5 bases and J shed 6 bases, with 8 bases lying between them. This CDR3 has 13 residues. Germline CDR1 is SEHNR and CDR2 is FQNEAQ (reference sequence). This CDR3 reads CASSLRLNSPLHF. In nucleotides, the CDR3 is TGTGCCAGCAGCCTCCGCCTTAATTCACCCCTCCACTTT.

The rearrangement uses TRBV23-1 and TRBJ1-4; 9 positions match TRBD1. TRBV23-1 is placed among ORFs of uncertain function. Unmatched junction bases numbered 7, after V lost 8 bases and J lost 3 bases. This CDR3 is built from 15 residues. CDR3 in DNA: TGCGCCAGCTGCCCTACAGGGGGCTCTAATGAAAAACTGTTTTTT. This codes for CASCPTGGSNEKLFF.

This chain links TRBV5-4 with TRBJ1-1, with a tentative D call TRBD1 (5 bases). CDR1 and CDR2 (germline): SGHNT, YYREEE (reference sequence). This CDR3 contains 14 residues. The ends were cut back, 4 bases at V and 4 bases at J, with 14 bases in the middle. CDR3 nucleotides: TGTGCCAGCAGCCAGACAGTAATAAGCACTGAAGCTTTCTTT. Protein sequence: CASSQTVISTEAFF. The variable domain in full, with the rest retrieved from reference TRBV5-4 and TRBJ1-1, is ETGVTQSPTHLIKTRGQQVTLRCSSQSGHNTVSWYQQALGQGPQFIFQYYREEENGRGNFPPRFSGLQFPNYSSELNVNALELDDSALYLCASSQTVISTEAFFGQGTRLTVV.

A single count supports this clone. The chain joins TRBV9 to TRBJ1-4; TRBD1 is a possible D gene (5 bases). Germline CDR1 is SGDLS and CDR2 is YYNGEE. V lost 3 bases and J lost 5, with 11 bases in between. The CDR3 is made up of 14 amino acids. The chain's CDR3 is CASSAGGFNEKLFF. The CDR3 DNA follows: TGTGCCAGCAGCGCCGGGGGGTTCAATGAAAAACTGTTTTTT.

This rearrangement joins TRBV4-2 to TRBJ2-6; 9 bases line up with TRBD1. Germline CDR1 and CDR2: LGHNA and YNFKEQ. The CDR3 totals 18 residues. Trimming removed 3 bases from V and 1 base from J; junction bases left unmatched: 7. CDR3 nucleotides: TGTGCCAGCAGCCAGCTGGCAGGACAGGGGTCTGGGGCCAACGTCCTGACTTTC. As protein: CASSQLAGQGSGANVLTF.

The chain has TRBV4-3 and TRBJ2-3, with D possibly matching TRBD2 (6 bases). The CDR3 loop spans 17 amino acids. Germline CDR1 is LGHNA and CDR2 is YSLEER. V was trimmed by 1 base and J by 4 bases, leaving 18 bases between them. The CDR3 spells CASSQGGGNHWADTQYF. The CDR3, as DNA: TGCGCCAGCAGCCAAGGTGGGGGGAATCACTGGGCAGATACGCAGTATTTT.

V and J are TRBV4-2 and TRBJ2-3; 12 bases agree with TRBD1. Unmatched junction bases numbered 8, after V lost 4 bases and J lost 3 bases. Germline values: CDR1 LGHNA, CDR2 YNFKEQ. The CDR3 totals 17 residues. DNA of the CDR3: TGTGCCAGCAGCCCGAAGCGGGACAGGGGGCCGACAGATACGCAGTATTTT. Protein sequence: CASSPKRDRGPTDTQYF.

This sequence joins TRBV4-2 and TRBJ2-7; D is perhaps TRBD1 or TRBD2 (5 bases each). V was pared by 3 bases and J by 1 base, with 22 bases between. CDR3 length: 18 residues. The V gene's germline CDR1 is LGHNA and CDR2 YNFKEQ. The CDR3 coding sequence is TGTGCCAGCAGCCACTCCCTAGGGGAAGGGACGGGGTCCTACGAGCAGTACTTC. It yields the protein CASSHSLGEGTGSYEQYF.

The V gene is TRBV5-4, the J gene TRBJ2-7; no reliable D call. V lost 3 bases and J 0 bases, leaving 4 bases between the germline ends. CDR1 is SGHNT, CDR2 YYREEE, per germline (reference sequence). The CDR3 consists of 12 residues. CDR3 loop: CASSSYSYEQYF. CDR3 in DNA: TGTGCCAGCAGCTCCTACTCCTACGAGCAGTACTTC.